The entry below gives a single T cell receptor (beta chain) sequence along with its context. Its antigen specificity is not known. Base qualities were left out, and no much larger clone turns up one base away. The trial excluded patients who had a history of autoimmune disease or who were on systemic immunosuppression. Peripheral blood for TCR sequencing was collected from all dose cohorts at baseline, on cycle 4 day 1, and on cycle 7 day 1. The samples were drawn from a first-in-human, open-label, multicenter phase I dose-escalation trial of ivuxolimab. The trial enrolled adults with locally advanced or metastatic head and neck squamous cell, hepatocellular, melanoma or renal cell carcinoma. Before TCR sequencing, CD4+ T cells and CD8+ T cells from peripheral blood were sorted into separate populations. The data stem from a study of OX40 agonist ivuxolimab in advanced cancers. Regarding the research as a whole: Ivuxolimab was a fully human IgG2 agonistic monoclonal antibody targeting the costimulatory receptor OX40 (CD134). Intravenous ivuxolimab was administered to patients every 2 weeks at six dose levels: 0.01, 0.1, 0.3, 1.5, 3 and 10 mg/kg. Among the roughly 50 dose-escalation patients, around 20 had hepatocellular carcinoma, approximately 15 melanoma, 9 renal cell carcinoma and 9 head and neck cancer. The dose-escalation cohort was over 70% male with a mean age of approximately 59 years, ranging from about 23 to 85. Prior anti-PD-1, anti-PD-L1 or anti-CTLA-4 therapy was permitted, and approximately 40% of dose-escalation patients had received checkpoint inhibitors. Three dose-escalation patients achieved partial responses, one with hepatocellular carcinoma and two with cutaneous melanoma. The purpose of peripheral TCRbeta sequencing was to test whether ivuxolimab changed TCR sequence diversity and led to clonal T-cell expansion. The monotherapy dose-escalation portion (N of about 50 patients) of the phase I ivuxolimab trial is reported in the paper.

Genomic DNA was extracted from sorted cells for sequencing of the TCRbeta CDR3 region. The immunoSEQ Assay was used to sequence the TCRbeta CDR3 regions. The source is immuneACCESS, and TCRdb retained only in-frame sequences with V and J called. Part of the clones is not carried over; for the studies checked, unresolved V genes explain less than half of this, and the remainder is unexplained. This sample gives over 70,000 clones in total; 86% of them show up just once. 6.5% to 7.5% of the sample lies in the top ten. At the junction V is shortened by 3 bases and J by 3 bases, with 3 bases in between. Reading from cysteine to phenylalanine, the CDR3 counts 13 amino acids. The DNA shown is the 39-base CDR3, in frame from base 1. CDR1 and CDR2, looked up from the germline V gene (reference sequence), are SEHNR and FQNEAQ. Study-wide findings and limitations: Low levels of normalized T-cell clonal expansion were also seen in some patients who did not respond. The antigen specificity of the clonally expanded peripheral T cells was not determined. At doses of 0.1 to 3.0 mg/kg, clonal expansion of both CD4+ and CD8+ T cells in blood was seen between baseline and week 6. In partial responders in the 0.1-3.0 mg/kg groups, normalized peripheral clonal expansion was found to be among the lowest, especially among CD8+ T cells. After ivuxolimab, CD8+ T cells had more expanded clones than CD4+ T cells on average.

The sequence came from an adult with an advanced solid tumor such as melanoma, head and neck, liver or kidney cancer. The specimen was CD4+ or CD8+ T cells sorted from blood, collected in a trial of the OX40 agonist ivuxolimab. The rearrangement combines TRBV7-9 with TRBJ1-6; the D gene lacks a confident call. The CDR3 region reads CASSLGYNSPLHF. The DNA reads TGTGCCAGCAGCTTGGGCTATAATTCACCCCTCCACTTT.